Described below is a single T cell receptor beta chain sequence and its context. CDR1 is MGHRA, CDR2 YSYEKL, per germline. V was pared by 5 bases and J by 4 bases, with 24 bases between. This CDR3 has 19 residues. This sample is drawn from a study of blood T cell repertoires in COVID-19. Study-level background: COVID-19 samples collected from the United States, Italy and Spain covered acute and convalescent phases. The analysed material was cDNA or gDNA that came from T cells, B-cell-depleted T cells, or PBMCs.

Methods used by the authors: Researchers report that nucleated cell counts were estimated from reference gene primer amplification. Generated by immunoSEQ multiplex PCR, the TCRdb table keeps only in-frame clones and is missing some. From that table come the V and J calls and clone size; the DNA was used to work out D and trimming. The sample lists roughly 260,000 clones, about nine tenths seen once, with approximately 3.8% in the top ten. The sequencing sample was made of peripheral blood. This clonotype was obtained from a man in his 60s who had recovered from COVID-19. The rearrangement joins TRBV4-1 to TRBJ2-6, with a possible D match to TRBD2 (5 bases). CDR3 in DNA: TGCGCCAGCAGCGGCCGGAGGAATTCCCTAGGTGCCGGGGCCAACGTCCTGACTTTC. Protein product: CASSGRRNSLGAGANVLTF.